This T cell receptor beta chain came from a study of early T cells in non-severe SARS-CoV-2 infection. In the study overall: Sequencing of bulk RNA from unsorted whole blood was done, without chain pairing. The study's findings and limits: Sequences matched to VDJdb favored anti-spike CD8 responses, while private and CD4 specificities were missed.

Concerning this clonotype: Its target is unknown.

The library protocol tagged individual cDNA molecules with unique molecular identifiers. A single record per CDR3 protein comes from TCRdb applying MiXCR to the 5' RACE reads. The table includes tens of thousands of distinct CDR3 sequences, approximately 14% detected once. Deletions cut 1 base from V and 1 base from J, with 6 bases between. CDR1 and CDR2 from the germline V gene are LNHNV and YYDKDF (reference sequence). CDR3 length: 14 residues. Sequences were obtained from whole blood. The chain joins TRBV15 to TRBJ2-3; D is undetermined. This sequence originates from an adult who was a healthcare worker with PCR-confirmed SARS-CoV-2 infection or an uninfected control (not recorded which). The CDR3 coding sequence is TGTGCCACCAGCAGAGGGTTAGGCACAGATACGCAGTATTTT. Translation gives CATSRGLGTDTQYF.